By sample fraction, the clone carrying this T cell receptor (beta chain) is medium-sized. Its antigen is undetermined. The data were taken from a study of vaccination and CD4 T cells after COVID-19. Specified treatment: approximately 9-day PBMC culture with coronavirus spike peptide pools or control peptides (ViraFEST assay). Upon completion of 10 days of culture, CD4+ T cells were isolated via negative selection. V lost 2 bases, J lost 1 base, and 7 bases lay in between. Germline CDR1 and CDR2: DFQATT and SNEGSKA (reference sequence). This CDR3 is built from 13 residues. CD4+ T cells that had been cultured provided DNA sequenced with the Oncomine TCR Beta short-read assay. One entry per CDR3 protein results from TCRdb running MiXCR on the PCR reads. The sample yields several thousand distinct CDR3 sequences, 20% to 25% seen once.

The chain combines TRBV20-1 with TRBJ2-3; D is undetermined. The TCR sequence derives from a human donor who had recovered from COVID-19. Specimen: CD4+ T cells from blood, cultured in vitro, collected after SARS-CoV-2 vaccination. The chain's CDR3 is CSARTPGTDTQYF. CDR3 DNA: TGCAGTGCTAGAACCCCGGGCACAGATACGCAGTATTTT.